Shown below are 28 T cell receptor beta chains from a single sample sequenced in a study of regulatory T cells in long-lasting Graves disease. Time point defined: persistent/refractory GD, antithyroid drugs over 5 years with positive TRAb. There was RNA extracted from PBMCs, and the TCR library was made from it. Arm-PCR of CDR3 regions and iRepertoire HTBI primers were the basis on which TCR beta libraries were built. From the multiplex PCR reads, TCRdb called clonotypes with MiXCR, one entry per CDR3 protein. The data hold approximately 440,000 distinct CDR3 sequences, with roughly a quarter observed a single time. Sequenced material: peripheral blood mononuclear cells (PBMCs), taken when the disease was refractory, from a patient treated with antithyroid drugs. The origin of the receptors is a female donor with Graves disease.

This clonotype was counted a few times. The V call is TRBV20-1, the J call TRBJ2-4, with 9 bases fitting TRBD2. The V gene end was trimmed by 7 bases and the J gene end by 6 bases; junction bases not matched to a gene: 10. The CDR3 length is 14 residues. Per the germline V gene, CDR1 is DFQATT and CDR2 is SNEGSKA (reference sequence). This CDR3 is CSVPAAGGTNIQYF. Here the CDR3 DNA reads TGCAGTGTCCCGGCAGCGGGAGGAACAAACATTCAGTACTTC.

The chain uses TRBV5-6 and TRBJ2-7, with 10 bases lining up with TRBD2. The germline V gene encodes CDR1 SGHDT and CDR2 YYEEEE. V lost 4 bases, J lost 6 bases, and 19 bases stayed unmatched. This CDR3 has 18 residues. Here the CDR3 reads CASSNGPWMVVAGGEQYF. The CDR3 nucleotides read TGTGCCAGCAGCAACGGCCCCTGGATGGTGGTAGCGGGAGGCGAGCAGTACTTC.

This clonotype was observed many times. This rearrangement joins TRBV6-1 to TRBJ2-7, with TRBD2 identical over 11 bases. The CDR3 totals 15 residues. The germline gives CDR1 MNHNS, CDR2 SASEGT. J lost 3 bases, V lost 2 bases, and 3 bases had no gene match. The DNA of the CDR3 is TGTGCCAGCAGTGAAAGGACTAGCGGGCTCTACGAGCAGTACTTC. Residues: CASSERTSGLYEQYF.

This clonotype appeared a few times. The chain links TRBV3-1 to TRBJ2-5, with TRBD2 matching over 9 bases. Trimming at V came to 3 bases and at J to 5 bases, leaving 7 bases not matched to a gene. The CDR3 runs 15 residues. CDR1 LGHDT and CDR2 YNNKEL come from the germline V gene (reference sequence). CDR3 nucleotide sequence: TGTGCCAGCAGCCAGGCCGGGACTAGCCGGGAGACCCAGTACTTC. Its protein is CASSQAGTSRETQYF.

In its sample, this clonotype was seen a few times. The chain recombines TRBV5-1 with TRBJ2-7, with 10 bases fitting TRBD2. The CDR3 length is 14 residues. CDR1 and CDR2 from the germline V gene are SGHRS and YFSETQ. J gave up 3 bases and V 4 bases, and 4 bases lay outside the gene matches. The chain's CDR3 is CASSQLAGNYEQYF. CDR3 in DNA: TGCGCCAGCAGCCAACTAGCGGGAAACTACGAGCAGTACTTC.

This clonotype turned up a few times. The CDR3 here is CASSSFPREVLTFFWRWEQYF. CDR3 in DNA: TGTGCCAGCAGCTCCTTCCCGCGGGAGGTATTGACCTTCTTTTGGAGGTGGGAGCAGTACTTC. This rearrangement joins TRBV7-2 to TRBJ2-7, with 8 bases aligning to TRBD2. Germline V gene data show CDR1 as SGHTA and CDR2 as FQGNSA. The length of the CDR3 is 21 residues. The V segment lost 4 bases and the J segment 7 bases; nucleotides outside the gene matches: 30.

This clonotype came up a few times. The rearrangement joins TRBV10-3 to TRBJ1-1, with 7 positions matching TRBD1. V lost 1 base to trimming and J lost 2 bases; unmatched junction nucleotides: 4. CDR3 length: 15 amino acids. Germline CDR1 is ENHRY and CDR2 is SYGVKD. The CDR3 sequence: CAISEWAGGNTEAFF. Here the CDR3 DNA reads TGTGCCATCAGTGAGTGGGCAGGGGGAAACACTGAAGCTTTCTTT.

Concerning this clonotype: Since the CDR3 does not end with the conserved phenylalanine or tryptophan, this likely comes from a read error. J is TRBJ1-1 and V is TRBV7-2, with D uncertain. V lost 5 bases, J lost 1 base, and 8 bases lay in between. The CDR3 length is 13 residues. Germline CDR1 SGHTA, CDR2 FQGNSA. In nucleotides, the CDR3 is TGTGCCAGCAGCCTTAGAGGGAACACTGAAGCTTTCTCT. Its protein is CASSLRGNTEAFS.

The rearrangement uses TRBV20-1 and TRBJ1-2, with D possibly matching TRBD1 (5 bases). The CDR3 is 15 residues long. The V gene lost 4 bases and the J gene lost 4 bases, with 19 bases spanning the gap. Germline lookup yields CDR1 DFQATT and CDR2 SNEGSKA (reference sequence). The CDR3 protein is CSAKPPGGNFYGYTF. The CDR3 DNA is TGCAGTGCTAAACCCCCGGGGGGGAATTTCTATGGCTACACCTTC.

This sequence joins TRBV9 and TRBJ2-7; 7 bases match TRBD1. The V and J ends lost 5 bases and 5 bases, in that order; junction bases with no gene match: 7. The germline CDR1 and CDR2 sequences are SGDLS and YYNGEE. This CDR3 spans 13 amino acids. This CDR3 reads CASSQQGIHEQYF. As DNA, the CDR3 is TGTGCCAGCAGTCAACAGGGGATCCACGAGCAGTACTTC.

The table lists this clonotype with a few counts. The chain uses TRBV30 and TRBJ2-5; 9 nucleotides line up with TRBD2. The germline gives CDR1 GTSNPN, CDR2 SVGIG (reference sequence). This CDR3 is built from 15 residues. J gave up 5 bases and V 3 bases, and 10 bases lay outside the gene matches. In DNA form, the CDR3 reads TGTGCCTGGAGCCCGGGGCGGGGGGGCACTGAGACCCAGTACTTC. It translates to CAWSPGRGGTETQYF.

V usage is TRBV14 and J usage is TRBJ2-5; 7 bases align to TRBD1. The CDR3 runs to 15 residues. V lost 4 bases, J lost 1 base, and 6 bases stayed unmatched. Germline CDR1 and CDR2: SGHDN and FVKESK. CDR3 residues: CASSLRTGTQETQYF. In DNA, the CDR3 is TGTGCCAGCAGCCTCCGGACAGGTACCCAAGAGACCCAGTACTTC.

The chain links TRBV10-3 to TRBJ1-2, with TRBD1 matching 9 bases. This CDR3 contains 15 residues. Germline CDR1 and CDR2: ENHRY and SYGVKD. V shed 4 bases and J 7 bases; nucleotides not matched to a gene: 10. The CDR3 reads CAISAGTGKVSGYTF. The CDR3, as DNA: TGTGCCATCAGTGCAGGGACAGGGAAAGTGAGTGGCTACACCTTC.

This clonotype has a count of ten or more. This chain links TRBV30 with TRBJ1-2; D not resolved. With 4 bases removed from V and 4 bases from J, the gap between germline ends came to 13 bases. Germline lookup yields CDR1 GTSNPN and CDR2 SVGIG (reference sequence). This CDR3 region has 13 residues. The CDR3 reads CAWKDTYSYGYTF. The CDR3 DNA sequence: TGTGCCTGGAAAGACACCTATAGCTATGGCTACACCTTC.

This clonotype was seen more than once but under ten times. V and J are TRBV28 and TRBJ1-5, with unresolved D. CDR3 size: 12 residues. The V end was cut by 2 bases, the J end by 6 bases, with 5 bases between. Germline CDR1 reads MDHEN; CDR2 reads SYDVKM. CDR3 loop: CASSLMRQPQHF. The CDR3 bases are TGTGCCAGCAGTTTAATGCGTCAGCCCCAGCATTTT. The full variable domain, rest sourced from reference TRBV28 and TRBJ1-5, is DVKVTQSSRYLVKRTGEKVFLECVQDMDHENMFWYRQDPGLGLRLIYFSYDVKMKEKGDIPEGYSVSREKKERFSLILESASTNQTSMYLCASSLMRQPQHFGDGTRLSIL.

The chain recombines TRBV2 with TRBJ2-1; no definite D call. Germline V gives CDR1 SNHLY, CDR2 FYNNEI. Between the trimmed V and J ends, which lost 3 bases and 4 bases, there was a span of 10 bases. There are 14 residues in the CDR3. The CDR3 spells CASSESVGYNEQFF. CDR3 sequence (DNA): TGTGCCAGCAGTGAGTCGGTAGGGTACAATGAGCAGTTCTTC.

There are many counts of this clonotype. The chain employs TRBV7-2 and TRBJ1-4, with D possibly TRBD1 on 5 matching bases. This CDR3 region has 14 residues. The V end was cut by 5 bases, the J end by 0 bases, with 7 bases between. The germline CDR1 and CDR2 sequences are SGHTA and FQGNSA. The CDR3 spells CASSPGSTNEKLFF. The CDR3 nucleotides are TGTGCCAGCAGCCCAGGGTCAACTAATGAAAAACTGTTTTTT.

This chain joins TRBV20-1 and TRBJ1-5; 10 bases align to TRBD1. Germline V gene lookup returns CDR1 DFQATT and CDR2 SNEGSKA (reference sequence). J gave up 4 bases and V 5 bases, and 5 bases lay outside the gene matches. This CDR3 region has 14 residues. CDR3 in amino acids: CSAFPGQGNQPQHF. In nucleotides, the CDR3 is TGCAGTGCTTTCCCGGGACAGGGGAATCAGCCCCAGCATTTT.

The genes are TRBV6-1 and TRBJ2-3; 9 positions match TRBD2. From germline, CDR1 is MNHNS and CDR2 SASEGT. CDR3 length equals 15 residues. The V gene end was trimmed by 2 bases and the J gene end by 2 bases; junction bases not matched to a gene: 2. CDR3 bases: TGTGCCAGCAGTGAACTAGCGGGATCCACAGATACGCAGTATTTT. As protein: CASSELAGSTDTQYF.

This clonotype was detected ten times or more. The genes are TRBV3-1 and TRBJ1-1; D unresolved. V was cut by 6 bases and J by 3 bases, with 8 bases left in between. CDR3 size: 12 residues. The germline V gene has CDR1 LGHDT and CDR2 YNNKEL (reference sequence). This chain's CDR3 is CASRRADTEAFF. In DNA, the CDR3 is TGTGCCAGCAGACGAGCGGACACTGAAGCTTTCTTT. Complete variable domain (other parts from reference TRBV3-1 and TRBJ1-1): DTAVSQTPKYLVTQMGNDKSIKCEQNLGHDTMYWYKQDSKKFLKIMFSYNNKELIINETVPNRFSPKSPDKAHLNLHINSLELGDSAVYFCASRRADTEAFFGQGTRLTVV.

The chain has TRBV19 and TRBJ2-2; 7 nucleotides align to TRBD2. CDR3 length equals 15 residues. Germline-derived CDR1 and CDR2 are LNHDA and SQIVND (reference sequence). V gave up 4 bases and J gave up 3 bases; unmatched junction bases: 5. CDR3 in DNA: TGTGCCAGTAGTAGCGGGAGTGGGTACACCGGGGAGCTGTTTTTT. Amino acid sequence: CASSSGSGYTGELFF.

This clonotype was picked up many times. The chain couples TRBV3-1 to TRBJ1-2; no firm D call. CDR1 is LGHDT, CDR2 YNNKEL, per germline (reference sequence). The CDR3 extends over 14 amino acids. V was clipped by 5 bases and J by 5 bases, with 15 bases between them. The CDR3 region has the DNA TGTGCCAGCAGCGACCACGGGAAGAAGTATGGCTACACCTTC. Its protein is CASSDHGKKYGYTF.

V is TRBV29-1 and J is TRBJ2-2; possibly TRBD1 or TRBD2 for D (5 bases each). Trimming stripped 7 bases from V and 0 bases from J, with 12 bases between. The CDR3 is 14 residues long. CDR1 is SQVTM, CDR2 ANQGSEA, per germline. Here the CDR3 DNA reads TGCAGCGCCTTAAGAGGGGCGAACACCGGGGAGCTGTTTTTT. This codes for CSALRGANTGELFF.

J is TRBJ2-7 and V is TRBV28, with D perhaps matching TRBD2 (5 bases). Deletions cut 7 bases from V and 7 bases from J, with 20 bases between. CDR1 and CDR2 from the germline V gene are MDHEN and SYDVKM. This CDR3 comprises 14 residues. The CDR3 loop is CASIPGGSWREQYF. The CDR3 nucleotides read TGTGCCAGCATCCCCGGTGGTAGTTGGAGGGAGCAGTACTTC.

The chain combines TRBV30 with TRBJ1-1; D possibly corresponds to TRBD1 (6 bases). The germline CDR1 and CDR2 sequences are GTSNPN and SVGIG (reference sequence). Deletions cut 3 bases from V and 1 base from J, with 9 bases between. The CDR3 has 13 residues. The CDR3 DNA reads as TGTGCCTGGAGACTCAGGGGGAACACTGAAGCTTTCTTT. It specifies CAWRLRGNTEAFF.

In its sample, this clonotype was seen a few times. The chain uses TRBV20-1 and TRBJ2-5; 9 bases align to TRBD2. Germline assignment: CDR1 DFQATT and CDR2 SNEGSKA (reference sequence). V dropped 6 bases and J dropped 1; count of bases not matched to a gene: 9. The CDR3 is made up of 15 amino acids. The CDR3 reads CSAGALAGIQETQYF. Written as DNA, the CDR3 is TGCAGTGCCGGGGCCCTAGCGGGGATCCAAGAGACCCAGTACTTC.

There are a few counts of this clonotype. The rearrangement joins TRBV5-5 to TRBJ1-3, with 7 positions matching TRBD1. Germline CDR1 SGHKS, CDR2 YYEKEE (reference sequence). J was trimmed by 4 bases and V by 4 bases; bases with no gene match: 11. CDR3 length: 16 amino acids. For the CDR3, the DNA is TGTGCCAGCAGCCTCCGGGACAGAATTGCGGGAAACACCATATATTTT. It specifies CASSLRDRIAGNTIYF.

This clonotype was observed many times. The chain combines TRBV7-9 with TRBJ2-5, with a tentative D call TRBD2 (5 bases). The CDR3 is 14 amino acids. V lost 4 bases, J lost 2 bases, and 11 bases lay in between. Germline-derived CDR1 and CDR2 are SEHNR and FQNEAQ (reference sequence). The CDR3 DNA sequence: TGTGCCAGCAGCTCCGGGGAGTATCAAGAGACCCAGTACTTC. Encoded protein: CASSSGEYQETQYF.